Each of the 22 T cell receptor beta chains below was sequenced from the same sample in a study of blood T cell repertoires in COVID-19. Repertoires were generated with immunoSEQ multiplex PCR, while TCRdb's copy carries only in-frame clones and drops some. The sample lists about 140,000 clones, approximately 81% occurring once. Sequencing was done on a sample of PBMCs or T cells enriched from blood (not recorded which). All receptors come from a man in his forties with acute COVID-19.

J is TRBJ1-1 and V is TRBV19; 7 bases map to TRBD1. CDR3 length: 12 amino acids. Trimming took 6 bases from V and 5 from J; bases not matched to a gene: 3. Germline V gene lookup returns CDR1 LNHDA and CDR2 SQIVND (reference sequence). The CDR3 spells CASRLTGTEAFF. The CDR3 nucleotides read TGTGCCAGTAGATTGACAGGGACTGAAGCTTTCTTT.

This chain uses TRBV19 with TRBJ2-5, with a tentative D call TRBD2 (7 bases). V dropped 8 bases and J dropped 4 bases, with 14 bases sitting between them. Germline loops: CDR1 LNHDA, CDR2 SQIVND (reference sequence). This CDR3 comprises 13 residues. The CDR3: CASAGAIGETQYF. The CDR3, as DNA: TGTGCCAGTGCGGGGGCAATTGGAGAGACCCAGTACTTC.

This sequence joins TRBV3-1 (or the pseudogene TRBV3-2) and TRBJ2-5; D may be TRBD2 (6 bases). Germline CDR1 is LGHDT and CDR2 is YNNKEL (reference sequence). CDR3 length: 17 amino acids. Trimming removed 0 bases from V and 10 bases from J, with 24 bases in between. This CDR3 is CASSQDHGGTGQDDQYF. The CDR3 bases are TGTGCCAGCAGCCAAGATCACGGCGGGACGGGCCAAGACGACCAGTACTTC.

V gene TRBV30 combines with J gene TRBJ2-1, with 7 positions matching TRBD1. This CDR3 comprises 15 residues. Germline V CDR1 and CDR2: GTSNPN, SVGIG (reference sequence). V lost 2 bases to trimming and J lost 2 bases; unmatched junction nucleotides: 6. The CDR3 DNA follows: TGTGCCTGGAGTCCCGGGACAGAGGCCTACAATGAGCAGTTCTTC. This translates into CAWSPGTEAYNEQFF.

The gene calls are TRBV5-4 and TRBJ2-1; 10 bases are a match to TRBD1. Germline V gives CDR1 SGHNT, CDR2 YYREEE (reference sequence). The J segment lost 5 bases and the V segment lost 4 bases, leaving 6 bases of the junction unmatched. CDR3 size: 15 residues. The CDR3 protein is CASSPGQGGNNEQFF. For the CDR3, the DNA is TGTGCCAGCAGCCCAGGACAGGGGGGAAACAATGAGCAGTTCTTC.

The gene calls are TRBV28 and TRBJ2-1; 12 nucleotides agree with TRBD1. CDR3 length equals 14 residues. Trimming cost V 5 bases and J 6 bases; bases outside gene matches: 2. Per germline, CDR1 MDHEN and CDR2 SYDVKM. In nucleotides, the CDR3 is TGTGCCAGCAGTGGGACAGGGGGCCGCAATGAGCAGTTCTTC. Translating it yields CASSGTGGRNEQFF.

The chain uses TRBV19 and TRBJ1-5; D perhaps matches TRBD1 (6 bases). Between the trimmed V and J ends, which lost 1 base and 3 bases, there was a span of 10 bases. Germline assignment: CDR1 LNHDA and CDR2 SQIVND (reference sequence). This CDR3 comprises 15 residues. CDR3 in amino acids: CASSIVGTSNQPQHF. Here the CDR3 DNA reads TGTGCCAGTAGTATAGTAGGGACATCCAATCAGCCCCAGCATTTT.

The chain couples TRBV14 to TRBJ2-7; a weak D match, TRBD2 (6 bases). V was trimmed by 1 base and J by 6 bases, leaving 13 bases between them. The CDR3 is 14 residues long. Germline CDR1 and CDR2: SGHDN and FVKESK. CDR3 amino acids: CASSQVWRASEQYF. The CDR3 DNA reads TGTGCCAGCAGCCAAGTGTGGAGGGCTAGCGAGCAGTACTTC.

The V call is TRBV19, the J call TRBJ1-1; maybe TRBD1 (5 bases). Germline V gene sequence: CDR1 LNHDA, CDR2 SQIVND (reference sequence). The germline V and J ends were trimmed by 5 bases and 1 base, with 23 bases remaining between them. CDR3 length equals 18 residues. The CDR3 reads CASSSRRGEGVRNTEAFF. The CDR3 nucleotides are TGTGCCAGTAGTTCCCGACGGGGGGAGGGTGTGCGGAACACTGAAGCTTTCTTT.

This chain connects TRBV19 to TRBJ2-3; the D gene is possibly TRBD2 (7 bases). Trimming took 8 bases from V and 0 from J, leaving 27 bases between them. The CDR3 covers 19 residues. Germline values: CDR1 LNHDA, CDR2 SQIVND (reference sequence). CDR3 coding DNA: TGTGCCAGTTCCCCTTGGGGGGCGGGAGCCCTAGCGAGCACAGATACGCAGTATTTT. Residues: CASSPWGAGALASTDTQYF.

This chain links TRBV28 with TRBJ1-2, with TRBD1 matching 8 bases. The CDR3 has 15 amino acids. J was trimmed by 5 bases and V by 5 bases; bases with no gene match: 10. The V gene's germline CDR1 is MDHEN and CDR2 SYDVKM. This chain's CDR3 is CASSPWTGTEYGYTF. The CDR3 DNA is TGTGCCAGCAGTCCGTGGACAGGGACTGAGTATGGCTACACCTTC.

The rearrangement joins TRBV28 to TRBJ2-2; TRBD2 is a possible D gene (6 bases). The V end lost 3 bases, the J end lost 0 bases, and 11 bases lay between the germline ends. There are 16 residues in the CDR3. Germline-derived CDR1 and CDR2 are MDHEN and SYDVKM. In DNA form, the CDR3 reads TGTGCCAGCAGTTTTGCGGGACTCACGAACACCGGGGAGCTGTTTTTT. Its translation: CASSFAGLTNTGELFF.

This clone was recorded at least ten times. V is TRBV9 and J is TRBJ2-1; 7 bases are a match to TRBD2. The trim removed 6 bases at V and 1 base at J, leaving 7 bases unmatched. The CDR3 is 15 amino acids. Per germline, CDR1 SGDLS and CDR2 YYNGEE. The CDR3 here is CASTPAGYSYNEQFF. In DNA, the CDR3 is TGTGCCAGCACCCCAGCGGGGTATTCCTACAATGAGCAGTTCTTC.

As DNA, the CDR3 is TGTGCCAGCACAAGCGGGGGTGGGGCCAACGTCCTGACTTTC. This gives the protein CASTSGGGANVLTF. The chain carries TRBV28 and TRBJ2-6; TRBD2 matches 8 bases. The ends lost 7 bases at V and 3 bases at J; junction bases unmatched: 2. The germline V gene has CDR1 MDHEN and CDR2 SYDVKM. CDR3 size: 14 residues.

This rearrangement joins TRBV28 to TRBJ1-1; the match to TRBD1 covers 10 bases. The CDR3 extends over 13 amino acids. The trim removed 2 bases at V and 8 bases at J, leaving 2 bases unmatched. Germline V gene lookup returns CDR1 MDHEN and CDR2 SYDVKM. The DNA for the CDR3 is TGTGCCAGCAGTTTAGACAGGGGGCTAGAAGCTTTCTTT. This translates into CASSLDRGLEAFF.

The CDR3 region is CASSLRPGVQETQYF. CDR3 coding DNA: TGTGCCAGCAGTCTACGCCCGGGAGTCCAAGAGACCCAGTACTTC. The chain is built from TRBV27 and TRBJ2-5; D perhaps matches TRBD2 (6 bases). Germline V lookup: CDR1 MNHEY, CDR2 SMNVEV (reference sequence). CDR3 length: 15 residues. The V and J ends lost 5 bases and 1 base respectively, with 14 bases between them.

V is TRBV18 and J is TRBJ1-5, with 9 bases lining up with TRBD1. The CDR3 totals 14 residues. Germline CDR1 and CDR2: KGHSH and LQKENI. J was trimmed by 7 bases and V by 6 bases; bases with no gene match: 7. CDR3 nucleotides: TGTGCCAGCTCGTCGACAGGGGGGGAGCAGCCCCAGCATTTT. Protein product: CASSSTGGEQPQHF.

V gene TRBV21-1 combines with J gene TRBJ1-3; the D segment call TRBD1 is taken from the table without a DNA check. TRBV21-1 is reported as a pseudogene. The CDR3 has 19 amino acids. CDR3 bases: TGTGCCAGCAGCAAATTTGGGGGCCCGATAAGGATTTCTGGAAACACCATATATTTT. It specifies CASSKFGGPIRISGNTIYF.

The chain is built from TRBV7-9 and TRBJ2-7; tentatively, D is TRBD2 (6 bases). This CDR3 contains 12 residues. The V end was cut by 6 bases, the J end by 4 bases, with 10 bases between. CDR1 and CDR2 from the germline V gene are SEHNR and FQNEAQ (reference sequence). The CDR3 DNA sequence: TGTGCCAGCAGTACGGGAGAATACGAGCAGTACTTC. It codes for CASSTGEYEQYF.

The chain carries TRBV10-3 and TRBJ1-4; D remains ambiguous. The CDR3 is 13 residues long. CDR1 ENHRY and CDR2 SYGVKD come from the germline V gene. The V end was cut by 10 bases, the J end by 7 bases, with 16 bases between. This chain's CDR3 is CATAIPSGEKLFF. In DNA form, the CDR3 reads TGTGCCACCGCCATCCCCTCAGGTGAAAAACTGTTTTTT.

The genes are TRBV19 and TRBJ2-1, with 15 bases fitting TRBD2. With 6 bases clipped from V and 9 bases from J, the junction kept 6 bases outside the gene matches. This CDR3 has 15 amino acids. Germline V gene lookup returns CDR1 LNHDA and CDR2 SQIVND (reference sequence). The DNA of the CDR3 is TGTGCCAGTAGAGGACTAGCGGGAGGGCCTAGTGAGCAGTTCTTC. Protein: CASRGLAGGPSEQFF. Using reference TRBV19 and TRBJ2-1 for the parts outside the CDR3, the full variable domain is DGGITQSPKYLFRKEGQNVTLSCEQNLNHDAMYWYRQDPGQGLRLIYYSQIVNDFQKGDIAEGYSVSREKKESFPLTVTSAQKNPTAFYLCASRGLAGGPSEQFFGPGTRLTVL.

The chain combines TRBV11-2 with TRBJ1-4, with 7 positions matching TRBD1. Unmatched junction bases numbered 5, after V lost 4 bases and J lost 6 bases. The germline V gene has CDR1 SGHAT and CDR2 FQNNGV. This CDR3 has 14 amino acids. The CDR3 loop reads CASSSDRFDEKLFF. The CDR3 coding sequence is TGTGCCAGCAGCTCGGACAGGTTCGATGAAAAACTGTTTTTT.